This T cell receptor (beta chain) was sequenced in a study of technical replicates of blood from several donors. Between the trimmed V and J ends, which lost 5 bases and 1 base, there was a span of 9 bases. Looked up from germline, CDR1 is MNHEY and CDR2 is SVGAGI. The CDR3 is 14 amino acids. The assay was immunoSEQ multiplex PCR, and TCRdb's table has in-frame clones only and misses some. This sample yields tens of thousands of clones, of which about nine tenths are seen a single time; roughly 0.27% belongs to the top ten. The chain carries TRBV6-5 and TRBJ1-3; unclear D gene. The sequenced sample consisted of T cells isolated from PBMCs. The TCR sequence derives from a human donor in good health. In DNA, the CDR3 is TGTGCCAGCAGTACCATCCAGTCTGGAAACACCATATATTTT. It is translated as CASSTIQSGNTIYF.